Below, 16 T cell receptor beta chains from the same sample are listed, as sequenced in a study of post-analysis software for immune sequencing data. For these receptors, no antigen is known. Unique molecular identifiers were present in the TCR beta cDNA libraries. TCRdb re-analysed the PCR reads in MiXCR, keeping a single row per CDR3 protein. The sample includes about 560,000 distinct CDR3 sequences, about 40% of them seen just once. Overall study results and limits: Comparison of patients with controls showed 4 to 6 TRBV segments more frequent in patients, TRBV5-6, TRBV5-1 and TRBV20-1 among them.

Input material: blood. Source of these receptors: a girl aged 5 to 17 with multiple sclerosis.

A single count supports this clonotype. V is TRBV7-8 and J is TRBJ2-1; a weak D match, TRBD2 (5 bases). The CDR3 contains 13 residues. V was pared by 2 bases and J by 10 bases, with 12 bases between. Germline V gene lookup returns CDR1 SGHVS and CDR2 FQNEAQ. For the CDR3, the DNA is TGTGCCAGCAGCTTATCTCCCGAGGGCGAGCAGTTCTTC. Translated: CASSLSPEGEQFF. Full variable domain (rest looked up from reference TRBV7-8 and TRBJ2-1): GAGVSQSPRYKVAKRGQDVALRCDPISGHVSLFWYQQALGQGPEFLTYFQNEAQLDKSGLPSDRFFAERPEGSVSTLKIQRTQQEDSAVYLCASSLSPEGEQFFGPGTRLTVL.

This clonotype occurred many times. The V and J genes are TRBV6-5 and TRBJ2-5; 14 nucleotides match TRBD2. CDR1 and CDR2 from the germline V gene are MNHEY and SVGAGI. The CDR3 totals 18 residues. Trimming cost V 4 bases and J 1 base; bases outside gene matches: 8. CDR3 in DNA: TGTGCCAGCAGTTTCGGGACTAGCGGGAGAGGGACCCAAGAGACCCAGTACTTC. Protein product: CASSFGTSGRGTQETQYF.

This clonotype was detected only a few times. The CDR3 reads CASSQVTDYEQYF. CDR3 sequence (DNA): TGCGCCAGCAGCCAAGTTACGGACTACGAGCAGTACTTC. This rearrangement joins TRBV4-1 to TRBJ2-7; D uncertain. Germline CDR1 and CDR2: MGHRA and YSYEKL. V was cut by 1 base and J by 3 bases, with 7 bases left in between. The CDR3 has 13 amino acids.

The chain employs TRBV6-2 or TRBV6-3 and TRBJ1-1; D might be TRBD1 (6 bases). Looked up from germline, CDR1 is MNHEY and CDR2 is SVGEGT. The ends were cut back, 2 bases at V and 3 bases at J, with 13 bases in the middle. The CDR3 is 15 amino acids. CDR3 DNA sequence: TGTGCCAGCAGTTACGACAGGCGGCGTTACACTGAAGCTTTCTTT. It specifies CASSYDRRRYTEAFF.

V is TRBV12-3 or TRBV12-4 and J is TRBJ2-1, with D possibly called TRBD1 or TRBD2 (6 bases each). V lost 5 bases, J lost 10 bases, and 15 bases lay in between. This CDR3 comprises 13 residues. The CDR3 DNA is TGTGCCAGCAGTCCGGAGGTGGGGGGCGAGCAGTTCTTC. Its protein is CASSPEVGGEQFF.

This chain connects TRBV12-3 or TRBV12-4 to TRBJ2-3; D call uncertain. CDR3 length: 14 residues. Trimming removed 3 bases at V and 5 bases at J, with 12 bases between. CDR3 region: CASSFMVPGDTQYF. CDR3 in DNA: TGTGCCAGCAGTTTCATGGTCCCGGGAGATACGCAGTATTTT.

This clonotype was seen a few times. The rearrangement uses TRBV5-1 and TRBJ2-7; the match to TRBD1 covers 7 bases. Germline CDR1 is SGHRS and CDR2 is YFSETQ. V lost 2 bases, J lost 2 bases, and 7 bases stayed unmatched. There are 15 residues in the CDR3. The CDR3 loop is CASSLSGTEPYEQYF. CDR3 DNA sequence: TGCGCCAGCAGCTTATCCGGGACAGAACCCTACGAGCAGTACTTC.

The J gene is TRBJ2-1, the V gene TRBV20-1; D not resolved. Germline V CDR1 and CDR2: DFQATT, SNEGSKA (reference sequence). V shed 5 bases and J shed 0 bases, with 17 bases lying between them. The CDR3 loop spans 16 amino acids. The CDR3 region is CSAPPPDVNSYNEQFF. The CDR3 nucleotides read TGCAGTGCTCCTCCCCCAGACGTGAACTCCTACAATGAGCAGTTCTTC.

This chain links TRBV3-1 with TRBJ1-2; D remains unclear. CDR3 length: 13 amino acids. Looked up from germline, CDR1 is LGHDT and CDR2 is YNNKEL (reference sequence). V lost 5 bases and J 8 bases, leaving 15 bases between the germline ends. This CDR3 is CASSTFTREGYTF. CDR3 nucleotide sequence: TGTGCCAGCAGCACCTTCACAAGGGAGGGCTACACCTTC.

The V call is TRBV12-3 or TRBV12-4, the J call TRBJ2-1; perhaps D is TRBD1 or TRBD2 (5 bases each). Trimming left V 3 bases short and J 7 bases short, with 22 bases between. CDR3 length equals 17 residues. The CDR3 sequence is CASSFPRGTRGKNEQFF. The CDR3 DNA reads TGTGCCAGCAGTTTCCCCCGGGGAACTAGGGGCAAGAATGAGCAGTTCTTC.

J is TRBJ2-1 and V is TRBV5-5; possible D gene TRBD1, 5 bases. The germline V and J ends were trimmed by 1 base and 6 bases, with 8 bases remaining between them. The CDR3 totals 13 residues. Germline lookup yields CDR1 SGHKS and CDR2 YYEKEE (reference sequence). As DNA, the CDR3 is TGTGCCAGCAGCTTGAAAGGGGCCAATGAGCAGTTCTTC. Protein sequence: CASSLKGANEQFF.

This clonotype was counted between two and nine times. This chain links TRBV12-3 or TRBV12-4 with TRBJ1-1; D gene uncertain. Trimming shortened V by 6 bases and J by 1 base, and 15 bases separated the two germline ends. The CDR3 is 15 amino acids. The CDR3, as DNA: TGTGCCAGCAGCTTCCCGGGCTGGGGGAACACTGAAGCTTTCTTT. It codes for CASSFPGWGNTEAFF.

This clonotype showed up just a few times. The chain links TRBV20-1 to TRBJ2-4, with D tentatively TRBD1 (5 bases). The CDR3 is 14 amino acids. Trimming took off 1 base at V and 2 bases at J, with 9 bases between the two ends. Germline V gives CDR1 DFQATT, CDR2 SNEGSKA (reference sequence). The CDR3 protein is CSARGQPSKNIQYF. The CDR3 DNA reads TGCAGTGCTAGAGGACAGCCATCCAAAAACATTCAGTACTTC.

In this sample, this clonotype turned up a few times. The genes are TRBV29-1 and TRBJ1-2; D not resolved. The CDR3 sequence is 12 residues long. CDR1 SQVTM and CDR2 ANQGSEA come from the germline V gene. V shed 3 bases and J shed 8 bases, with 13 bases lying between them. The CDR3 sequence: CSVEGMMRGYTF. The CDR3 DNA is TGCAGCGTTGAGGGGATGATGAGGGGCTACACCTTC.

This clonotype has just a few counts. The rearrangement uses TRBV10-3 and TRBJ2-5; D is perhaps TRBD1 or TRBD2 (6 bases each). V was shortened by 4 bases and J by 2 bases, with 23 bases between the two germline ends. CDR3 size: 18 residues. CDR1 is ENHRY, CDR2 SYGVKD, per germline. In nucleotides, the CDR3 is TGTGCCATCAGTGTCTATCCACTGAGGGGGGTTCGGCAAGAGACCCAGTACTTC. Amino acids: CAISVYPLRGVRQETQYF.

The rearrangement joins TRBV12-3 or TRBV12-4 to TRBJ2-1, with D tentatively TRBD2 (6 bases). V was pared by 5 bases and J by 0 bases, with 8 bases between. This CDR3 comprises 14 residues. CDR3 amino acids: CASSTTSSYNEQFF. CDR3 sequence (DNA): TGTGCCAGCAGTACGACTAGCTCCTACAATGAGCAGTTCTTC.